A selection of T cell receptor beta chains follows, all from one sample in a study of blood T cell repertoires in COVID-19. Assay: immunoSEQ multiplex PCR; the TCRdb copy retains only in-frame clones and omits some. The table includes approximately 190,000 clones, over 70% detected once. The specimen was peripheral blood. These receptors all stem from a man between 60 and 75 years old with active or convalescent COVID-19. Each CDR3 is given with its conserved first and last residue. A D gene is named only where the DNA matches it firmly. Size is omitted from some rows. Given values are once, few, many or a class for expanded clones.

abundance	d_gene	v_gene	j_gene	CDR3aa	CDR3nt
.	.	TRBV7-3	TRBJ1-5	CASSSPGQPQHF	TGTGCCAGCAGCTCCCCCGGGCAGCCCCAGCATTTT
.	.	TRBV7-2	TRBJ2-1	CASSQRNSYNEQFF	TGTGCCAGCAGCCAGCGGAACTCCTACAATGAGCAGTTCTTC
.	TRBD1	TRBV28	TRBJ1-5	CASSLGTGYRQPQHF	TGTGCCAGCAGTTTAGGGACAGGGTATCGTCAGCCCCAGCATTTT
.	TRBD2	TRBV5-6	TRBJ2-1	CASSLPLAGVEQFF	TGTGCCAGCAGCTTACCCCTAGCGGGTGTTGAGCAGTTCTTC
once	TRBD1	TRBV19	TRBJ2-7	CASSFGGTGPAEQYF	TGTGCCAGTAGTTTCGGGGGGACAGGGCCCGCCGAGCAGTACTTC
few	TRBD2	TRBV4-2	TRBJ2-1	CASSQEEASGSYNEQFF	TGTGCCAGCAGCCAAGAGGAGGCTAGCGGGAGCTACAATGAGCAGTTCTTC
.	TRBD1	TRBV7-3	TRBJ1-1	CASSRRGLETEAFF	TGTGCCAGCAGCCGAAGGGGGCTAGAAACTGAAGCTTTCTTT
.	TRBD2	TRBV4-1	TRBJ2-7	CASSQGTSGRYEQYF	TGCGCCAGCAGCCAGGGGACTAGCGGGAGGTACGAGCAGTACTTC
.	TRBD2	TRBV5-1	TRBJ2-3	CASSLGAGRAVDTQYF	TGCGCCAGCAGCTTGGGAGCCGGGAGGGCCGTAGATACGCAGTATTTT
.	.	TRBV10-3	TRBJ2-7	CAISESGQGYEQYF	TGTGCCATCAGTGAGTCGGGGCAGGGTTATGAGCAGTACTTC